This section outlines one T cell receptor beta chain sequence together with its context. Authors' analysis steps: After removing out-of-frame reads, around 2,100,000 distinct TCRbeta sequences remained. Here immunoSEQ multiplex PCR was the method, and the copy in TCRdb shows in-frame clones only, minus some. For V, J and clone size, that table is used; D and trimming come from the DNA. Among about 54,000 clones listed, about 80% were seen once. V was clipped by 0 bases and J by 3 bases; unmatched bases: 1. CDR3 length equals 15 residues. Per germline, CDR1 SGHVS and CDR2 FNYEAQ. These data come from a study of memory CD4+ T cells and cytomegalovirus serostatus. The sort gate was single viable CD3+CD4+CD8-CD45RO+ cells for memory CD4+ T cells.

Sequencing input: memory CD4+ T cells from blood. The receptor's source is an adult in good health and CMV-seropositive. The chain uses TRBV7-6 and TRBJ2-7; 11 bases are a match to TRBD2. CDR3 amino acids: CASSLAGTSGYEQYF. In DNA form, the CDR3 reads TGTGCCAGCAGCTTAGCCGGGACTAGCGGCTACGAGCAGTACTTC. The whole variable domain, remainder taken from reference TRBV7-6 and TRBJ2-7, is GAGVSQSPRYKVTKRGQDVALRCDPISGHVSLYWYRQALGQGPEFLTYFNYEAQQDKSGLPNDRFSAERPEGSISTLTIQRTEQRDSAMYRCASSLAGTSGYEQYFGPGTRLTVT.